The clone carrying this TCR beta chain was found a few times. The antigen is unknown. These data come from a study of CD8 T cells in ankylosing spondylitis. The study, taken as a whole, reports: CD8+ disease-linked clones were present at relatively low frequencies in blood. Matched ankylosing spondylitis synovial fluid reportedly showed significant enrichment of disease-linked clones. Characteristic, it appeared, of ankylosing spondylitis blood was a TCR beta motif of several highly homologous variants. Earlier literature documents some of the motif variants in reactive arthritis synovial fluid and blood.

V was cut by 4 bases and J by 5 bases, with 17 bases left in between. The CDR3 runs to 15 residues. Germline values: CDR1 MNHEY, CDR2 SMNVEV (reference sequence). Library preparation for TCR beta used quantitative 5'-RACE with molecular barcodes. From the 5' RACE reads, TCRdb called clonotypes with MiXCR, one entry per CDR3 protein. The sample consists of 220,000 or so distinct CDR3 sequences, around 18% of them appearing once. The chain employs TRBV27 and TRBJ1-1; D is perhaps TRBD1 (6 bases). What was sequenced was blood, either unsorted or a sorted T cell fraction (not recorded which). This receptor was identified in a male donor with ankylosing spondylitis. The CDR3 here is CASSSEGGWWTEAFF. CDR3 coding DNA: TGTGCCAGCAGTTCGGAGGGGGGGTGGTGGACTGAAGCTTTCTTT.